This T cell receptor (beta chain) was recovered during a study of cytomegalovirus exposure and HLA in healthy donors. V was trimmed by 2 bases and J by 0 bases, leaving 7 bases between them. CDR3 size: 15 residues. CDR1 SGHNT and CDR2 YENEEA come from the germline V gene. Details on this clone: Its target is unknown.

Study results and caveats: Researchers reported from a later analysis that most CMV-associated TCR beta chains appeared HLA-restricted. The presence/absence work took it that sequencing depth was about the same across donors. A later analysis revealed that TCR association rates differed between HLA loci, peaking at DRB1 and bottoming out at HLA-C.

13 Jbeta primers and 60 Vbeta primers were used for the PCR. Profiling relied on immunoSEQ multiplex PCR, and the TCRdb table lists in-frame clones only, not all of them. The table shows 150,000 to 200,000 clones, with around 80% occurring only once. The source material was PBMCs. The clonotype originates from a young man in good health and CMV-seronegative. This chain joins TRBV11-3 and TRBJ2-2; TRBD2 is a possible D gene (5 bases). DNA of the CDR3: TGTGCCAGCAGCTTACAGAGGGCGAACACCGGGGAGCTGTTTTTT. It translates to CASSLQRANTGELFF.